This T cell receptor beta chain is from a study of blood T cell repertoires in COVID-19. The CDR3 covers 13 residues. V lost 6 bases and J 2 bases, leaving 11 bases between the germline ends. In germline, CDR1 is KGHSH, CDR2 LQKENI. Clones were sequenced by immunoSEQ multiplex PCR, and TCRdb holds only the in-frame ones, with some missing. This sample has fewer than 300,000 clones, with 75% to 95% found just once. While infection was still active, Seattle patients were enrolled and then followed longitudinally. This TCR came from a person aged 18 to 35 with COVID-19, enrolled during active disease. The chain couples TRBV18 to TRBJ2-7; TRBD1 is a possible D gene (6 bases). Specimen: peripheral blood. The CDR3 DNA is TGTGCCAGCTCGCAGGGGAACACCTACGAGCAGTACTTC. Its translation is CASSQGNTYEQYF.